Listed below are T cell receptor beta chains from one sample, sequenced in a study of control samples from healthy donors and cancer patients. Produced via immunoSEQ multiplex PCR; TCRdb's table is partial and in-frame only. The sample has approximately 70,000 clones, 84% seen once; the top ten hold about 16%. The sequenced material came from blood. The receptor source for this set is a man aged 50 to 60 in good health. CDR3s include the opening cysteine and the closing phenylalanine or tryptophan. A D gene is named only where the DNA matches it firmly. Not every row has a clone size; where given, it reads once, few, many or a size class.

abundance: few; d_gene: TRBD1; v_gene: TRBV12-3/TRBV12-4; j_gene: TRBJ2-4; CDR3aa: CASNGQGVDIQYF; CDR3nt: TGTGCCAGTAACGGACAGGGGGTTGACATTCAGTACTTC
abundance: NA; d_gene: NA; v_gene: TRBV6-4; j_gene: TRBJ2-1; CDR3aa: CASSENFGSSYNEQFF; CDR3nt: TGTGCCAGCAGTGAAAATTTCGGTAGCTCCTACAATGAGCAGTTCTTC
abundance: NA; d_gene: NA; v_gene: TRBV3-1/TRBV3-2; j_gene: TRBJ2-7; CDR3aa: CASSQNLVYEQYF; CDR3nt: TGTGCCAGCAGCCAAAACCTTGTCTACGAGCAGTACTTC
abundance: NA; d_gene: NA; v_gene: TRBV30; j_gene: TRBJ1-1; CDR3aa: CAWKGQENTEAFF; CDR3nt: TGTGCCTGGAAAGGGCAGGAGAACACTGAAGCTTTCTTT
abundance: NA; d_gene: NA; v_gene: TRBV4-1; j_gene: TRBJ1-4; CDR3aa: CASSPTSVDEKLFF; CDR3nt: TGCGCCAGCAGCCCGACCTCGGTAGATGAAAAACTGTTTTTT
abundance: NA; d_gene: TRBD1; v_gene: TRBV10-2; j_gene: TRBJ2-7; CDR3aa: CASSEMGQTRDEQYF; CDR3nt: TGCGCCAGCAGTGAGATGGGACAGACCCGCGACGAGCAGTACTTC
abundance: few; d_gene: NA; v_gene: TRBV6-6; j_gene: TRBJ1-3; CDR3aa: CASSGSGNTIYF; CDR3nt: TGTGCCAGCAGTGGTAGCGGAAACACCATATATTTT
abundance: once; d_gene: TRBD1; v_gene: TRBV28; j_gene: TRBJ1-1; CDR3aa: CASSFKGGPEAFF; CDR3nt: TGTGCCAGCAGTTTCAAAGGGGGCCCTGAAGCTTTCTTT
abundance: NA; d_gene: TRBD2; v_gene: TRBV4-1; j_gene: TRBJ2-1; CDR3aa: CASSLDQLAGPRNEQFF; CDR3nt: TGCGCCAGCAGCCTTGACCAACTAGCGGGACCCCGCAATGAGCAGTTCTTC
abundance: few; d_gene: TRBD1; v_gene: TRBV10-2; j_gene: TRBJ1-2; CDR3aa: CASSRQGTTYGYTF; CDR3nt: TGCGCCAGCAGCCGACAGGGGACTACCTATGGCTACACCTTC
abundance: NA; d_gene: NA; v_gene: TRBV28; j_gene: TRBJ2-7; CDR3aa: CASSLGTQYEQYF; CDR3nt: TGTGCCAGCAGTTTAGGCACTCAGTACGAGCAGTACTTC
abundance: NA; d_gene: NA; v_gene: TRBV6-4; j_gene: TRBJ2-2; CDR3aa: CASNLLPWGGELFF; CDR3nt: TGTGCCAGCAATCTTCTCCCCTGGGGCGGGGAGCTGTTTTTT
abundance: NA; d_gene: NA; v_gene: TRBV7-2; j_gene: TRBJ2-7; CDR3aa: CASSLFPYEQYF; CDR3nt: TGTGCCAGCAGCTTATTCCCCTACGAGCAGTACTTC
abundance: NA; d_gene: NA; v_gene: TRBV4-1; j_gene: TRBJ2-2; CDR3aa: CASSQEPLGPSTGELFF; CDR3nt: TGCGCCAGCAGCCAAGAACCCTTGGGACCGTCCACCGGGGAGCTGTTTTTT
abundance: NA; d_gene: TRBD2; v_gene: TRBV7-9; j_gene: TRBJ2-1; CDR3aa: CASSLAGLGNEQFF; CDR3nt: TGTGCCAGCAGCTTAGCGGGACTAGGAAATGAGCAGTTCTTC
abundance: few; d_gene: NA; v_gene: TRBV19; j_gene: TRBJ1-5; CDR3aa: CASSIVLGNQPQHF; CDR3nt: TGTGCCAGTAGTATAGTACTAGGGAATCAGCCCCAGCATTTT
abundance: NA; d_gene: NA; v_gene: TRBV28; j_gene: TRBJ1-4; CDR3aa: CASSLLNEKLFF; CDR3nt: TGTGCCAGCAGTTTACTCAATGAAAAACTGTTTTTT
abundance: NA; d_gene: NA; v_gene: TRBV4-1; j_gene: TRBJ2-1; CDR3aa: CASSQNLFEEQFF; CDR3nt: TGCGCCAGCAGCCAAAATCTCTTTGAGGAGCAGTTCTTC
abundance: NA; d_gene: NA; v_gene: TRBV20-1; j_gene: TRBJ2-3; CDR3aa: CSVGRADTQYF; CDR3nt: TGCAGTGTCGGGAGAGCAGATACGCAGTATTTT
abundance: NA; d_gene: NA; v_gene: TRBV12-3/TRBV12-4; j_gene: TRBJ2-5; CDR3aa: CASGGTKETQYF; CDR3nt: TGTGCCAGCGGGGGAACGAAAGAGACCCAGTACTTC
abundance: NA; d_gene: TRBD2; v_gene: TRBV15; j_gene: TRBJ2-7; CDR3aa: CAAGTSRYEQYF; CDR3nt: TGTGCCGCAGGGACTAGCCGATACGAGCAGTACTTC
abundance: once; d_gene: NA; v_gene: TRBV18; j_gene: TRBJ1-2; CDR3aa: CASSPTAGDSYGYTF; CDR3nt: TGTGCCAGCTCACCAACGGCAGGTGATTCCTATGGCTACACCTTC
abundance: NA; d_gene: NA; v_gene: TRBV6-2/TRBV6-3; j_gene: TRBJ2-5; CDR3aa: CASSYTDETQYF; CDR3nt: TGTGCCAGCAGTTACACCGACGAGACCCAGTACTTC
abundance: NA; d_gene: TRBD2; v_gene: TRBV27; j_gene: TRBJ2-1; CDR3aa: CASSVRLGTSGRAAYNEQFF; CDR3nt: TGTGCCAGCAGCGTGAGACTAGGGACTAGCGGGAGGGCCGCCTACAATGAGCAGTTCTTC
abundance: NA; d_gene: TRBD2; v_gene: TRBV4-3; j_gene: TRBJ2-1; CDR3aa: CASSQELSRASGTYNEQFF; CDR3nt: TGCGCCAGCAGCCAAGAGCTATCAAGGGCTAGCGGGACCTACAATGAGCAGTTCTTC
abundance: NA; d_gene: NA; v_gene: TRBV5-5; j_gene: TRBJ1-1; CDR3aa: CASSLALRGMNTEAFF; CDR3nt: TGTGCCAGCAGCTTGGCCTTGAGGGGAATGAACACTGAAGCTTTCTTT
abundance: once; d_gene: NA; v_gene: TRBV12-3/TRBV12-4; j_gene: TRBJ1-2; CDR3aa: CASSGGRVYGYTF; CDR3nt: TGTGCCAGCAGTGGGGGGAGGGTGTATGGCTACACCTTC
abundance: NA; d_gene: TRBD1; v_gene: TRBV6-4; j_gene: TRBJ2-2; CDR3aa: CASSVAGGDTGELFF; CDR3nt: TGTGCCAGCAGTGTCGCAGGGGGCGACACCGGGGAGCTGTTTTTT
abundance: NA; d_gene: TRBD1; v_gene: TRBV3-1/TRBV3-2; j_gene: TRBJ2-7; CDR3aa: CASSQGTGASYEQYF; CDR3nt: TGTGCCAGCAGCCAAGGAACAGGGGCCTCCTACGAGCAGTACTTC
abundance: NA; d_gene: NA; v_gene: TRBV14; j_gene: TRBJ2-3; CDR3aa: CASSLGYSTDTQYF; CDR3nt: TGTGCCAGCAGCTTGGGGTATAGCACAGATACGCAGTATTTT
abundance: NA; d_gene: NA; v_gene: TRBV2; j_gene: TRBJ2-1; CDR3aa: CASSLEREQFF; CDR3nt: TGTGCCAGCAGCCTTGAAAGGGAGCAGTTCTTC
abundance: NA; d_gene: TRBD1; v_gene: TRBV19; j_gene: TRBJ1-5; CDR3aa: CASSIWDRAIYSNQPQHF; CDR3nt: TGTGCCAGTAGTATCTGGGACAGGGCTATCTATAGCAATCAGCCCCAGCATTTT
abundance: NA; d_gene: NA; v_gene: TRBV30; j_gene: TRBJ2-1; CDR3aa: CAWGGGAEQFF; CDR3nt: TGTGCCTGGGGAGGGGGGGCTGAGCAGTTCTTC
abundance: NA; d_gene: NA; v_gene: TRBV28; j_gene: TRBJ1-1; CDR3aa: CASSKPQNTEAFF; CDR3nt: TGTGCCAGCAGCAAACCACAGAACACTGAAGCTTTCTTT
abundance: once; d_gene: NA; v_gene: TRBV19; j_gene: TRBJ1-5; CDR3aa: CASGKKTGQPQHF; CDR3nt: TGTGCCAGTGGAAAGAAAACGGGTCAGCCCCAGCATTTT
abundance: NA; d_gene: NA; v_gene: TRBV7-9; j_gene: TRBJ1-4; CDR3aa: CASRRGAGEKLFF; CDR3nt: TGTGCCTCCCGAAGGGGGGCGGGCGAAAAACTGTTTTTT
abundance: NA; d_gene: NA; v_gene: TRBV3-1/TRBV3-2; j_gene: TRBJ2-5; CDR3aa: CASRNVGMQETQYF; CDR3nt: TGTGCCAGCCGCAATGTCGGGATGCAAGAGACCCAGTACTTC
abundance: few; d_gene: TRBD1; v_gene: TRBV25-1; j_gene: TRBJ1-5; CDR3aa: CASSGGTGAQPQHF; CDR3nt: TGTGCCAGCAGTGGCGGGACAGGGGCACAGCCCCAGCATTTT
abundance: few; d_gene: NA; v_gene: TRBV5-1; j_gene: TRBJ2-5; CDR3aa: CASREGETQYF; CDR3nt: TGCGCCAGCAGAGAGGGGGAGACCCAGTACTTC
abundance: NA; d_gene: TRBD2; v_gene: TRBV6-5; j_gene: TRBJ2-7; CDR3aa: CASSARSGRNYEQYF; CDR3nt: TGTGCCAGCAGCGCCCGGAGCGGGAGAAACTACGAGCAGTACTTC
abundance: NA; d_gene: NA; v_gene: TRBV27; j_gene: TRBJ1-1; CDR3aa: CASSLMQGAKDTEAFF; CDR3nt: TGTGCCAGCAGTTTGATGCAGGGAGCTAAAGACACTGAAGCTTTCTTT
abundance: once; d_gene: NA; v_gene: TRBV27; j_gene: TRBJ2-1; CDR3aa: CASSLEGLSYNEQFF; CDR3nt: TGTGCCAGCAGTTTGGAGGGGCTCTCCTACAATGAGCAGTTCTTC
abundance: NA; d_gene: TRBD2; v_gene: TRBV9; j_gene: TRBJ2-1; CDR3aa: CASSSSGSAGNEQFF; CDR3nt: TGTGCCAGCAGCTCTAGCGGGAGCGCCGGGAATGAGCAGTTCTTC
abundance: NA; d_gene: TRBD2; v_gene: TRBV7-8; j_gene: TRBJ2-7; CDR3aa: CASSVTPGLAVEQYF; CDR3nt: TGTGCCAGCAGCGTCACACCGGGACTAGCGGTCGAGCAGTACTTC
abundance: few; d_gene: NA; v_gene: TRBV10-3; j_gene: TRBJ1-1; CDR3aa: CAILASSGTEAFF; CDR3nt: TGTGCCATCTTGGCCTCTTCGGGGACTGAAGCTTTCTTT
abundance: NA; d_gene: NA; v_gene: TRBV3-1/TRBV3-2; j_gene: TRBJ1-1; CDR3aa: CASSQDGTRNTEAFF; CDR3nt: TGTGCCAGCAGCCAAGATGGGACGAGGAACACTGAAGCTTTCTTT
abundance: NA; d_gene: TRBD2; v_gene: TRBV10-3; j_gene: TRBJ2-1; CDR3aa: CATKTGTSGVSPYNEQFF; CDR3nt: TGTGCCACCAAGACCGGGACTAGCGGGGTATCCCCCTACAATGAGCAGTTCTTC
abundance: NA; d_gene: NA; v_gene: TRBV11-2; j_gene: TRBJ2-7; CDR3aa: CASSPNQGYEQYF; CDR3nt: TGTGCCAGCAGCCCTAATCAGGGATACGAGCAGTACTTC